These 21 T cell receptor beta chains were all obtained from the same sample, sequenced in a study of blood T cell repertoires in COVID-19. TCRdb keeps only in-frame clones here, not all; method: immunoSEQ multiplex PCR. The sample holds over 200,000 clones, roughly nine tenths seen once. Source material: peripheral blood. These receptors were collected from a man aged 40-50 years with active or convalescent COVID-19.

The chain couples TRBV18 to TRBJ1-1; D is perhaps TRBD1 (5 bases). The ends were cut back, 2 bases at V and 1 base at J, with 8 bases in the middle. Germline CDR1 reads KGHSH; CDR2 reads LQKENI. The CDR3 has 14 residues. Here the CDR3 DNA reads TGTGCCAGCTCACCAACGGGGGGGAACACTGAAGCTTTCTTT. Its translation: CASSPTGGNTEAFF.

The chain is built from TRBV6-1 and TRBJ1-4; 7 bases are shared with TRBD1. The J segment lost 6 bases and the V segment lost 2 bases, leaving 3 bases of the junction unmatched. Germline V lookup: CDR1 MNHNS, CDR2 SASEGT. The CDR3 totals 14 residues. CDR3 in amino acids: CASSETGVDEKLFF. CDR3 sequence (DNA): TGTGCCAGCAGTGAAACAGGGGTGGATGAAAAACTGTTTTTT.

The chain is built from TRBV19 and TRBJ1-5, with D uncertain. This CDR3 has 14 residues. V was trimmed by 2 bases and J by 3 bases, leaving 8 bases between them. The germline CDR1 and CDR2 sequences are LNHDA and SQIVND (reference sequence). DNA of the CDR3: TGTGCCAGTAGTATATCGGGGTTCAATCAGCCCCAGCATTTT. It codes for CASSISGFNQPQHF.

This clone was detected only once. V usage is TRBV19 and J usage is TRBJ2-7; possible D gene TRBD1, 6 bases. The CDR3 totals 13 residues. Between the trimmed V and J ends, which lost 10 bases and 1 base, there was a span of 14 bases. CDR1 and CDR2 (germline): LNHDA, SQIVND (reference sequence). The CDR3 loop reads CATSRDTSYEQYF. As DNA, the CDR3 is TGTGCCACCTCCCGGGACACGTCCTACGAGCAGTACTTC.

The chain combines TRBV5-4 with TRBJ1-4; a weak D match, TRBD1 (6 bases). The germline V gene encodes CDR1 SGHNT and CDR2 YYREEE (reference sequence). V was clipped by 4 bases and J by 7 bases, with 14 bases between them. The CDR3 loop spans 14 amino acids. The CDR3 DNA follows: TGTGCCAGCAGCCTCTCCTTGGGGGCTGAAAAACTGTTTTTT. It encodes CASSLSLGAEKLFF.

V is TRBV6-1 and J is TRBJ1-5; TRBD1 aligns across 11 bases. V lost 4 bases, J lost 4 bases, and 6 bases stayed unmatched. The germline CDR1 and CDR2 sequences are MNHNS and SASEGT. CDR3 length equals 16 residues. CDR3 sequence (DNA): TGTGCCAGCAGTGGCGGGACAGGGGGGGGGAATCAGCCCCAGCATTTT. It specifies CASSGGTGGGNQPQHF.

The gene calls are TRBV7-8 and TRBJ1-6; TRBD1 aligns across 8 bases. The length of the CDR3 is 15 residues. V lost 3 bases to trimming and J lost 6 bases; unmatched junction nucleotides: 4. Per the germline V gene, CDR1 is SGHVS and CDR2 is FQNEAQ. CDR3 amino acids: CASSFSTGGNSPLHF. The CDR3 DNA sequence: TGTGCCAGCAGCTTCTCAACAGGGGGTAATTCACCCCTCCACTTT.

V usage is TRBV24-1 and J usage is TRBJ2-7, with a weak D call TRBD1 (5 bases). The CDR3 is made up of 15 amino acids. CDR1 and CDR2 from the germline V gene are KGHDR and SFDVKD. The V gene lost 4 bases and the J gene lost 2 bases, with 14 bases spanning the gap. CDR3 sequence (DNA): TGTGCCACCAGTGACCGCGACAGTTTCACCTACGAGCAGTACTTC. Amino acids: CATSDRDSFTYEQYF.

The V call is TRBV5-4, the J call TRBJ2-1, with 7 bases lining up with TRBD1. The CDR3 sequence is 14 residues long. J lost 5 bases, V lost 3 bases, and 5 bases had no gene match. Germline V gene sequence: CDR1 SGHNT, CDR2 YYREEE (reference sequence). The CDR3 is CASSSGQLNNEQFF. The CDR3 DNA reads TGTGCCAGCAGCTCGGGACAGCTCAACAATGAGCAGTTCTTC.

This clone was observed once. The J gene is TRBJ2-2, the V gene TRBV29-1; no firm D call. Deletions cut 5 bases from V and 2 bases from J, with 12 bases between. The CDR3 is made up of 14 amino acids. Germline V gene lookup returns CDR1 SQVTM and CDR2 ANQGSEA. This CDR3 reads CSVTDPKNTGELFF. The DNA of the CDR3 is TGCAGCGTTACTGATCCAAAAAACACCGGGGAGCTGTTTTTT.

The J gene is TRBJ1-1, the V gene TRBV6-5, with D possibly being TRBD1 (6 bases). V was pared by 7 bases and J by 3 bases, with 9 bases between. Germline V gives CDR1 MNHEY, CDR2 SVGAGI. The CDR3 covers 12 residues. CDR3 in amino acids: CASTGQYTEAFF. The CDR3 DNA reads as TGTGCCAGCACCGGACAGTACACTGAAGCTTTCTTT.

V and J are TRBV2 and TRBJ1-5, with 10 bases fitting TRBD1. The junction had 8 bases not matched to a gene; V was cut back by 7 bases and J by 8 bases. The CDR3 consists of 14 residues. Per the germline V gene, CDR1 is SNHLY and CDR2 is FYNNEI. The CDR3 DNA sequence: TGTGCCAGCACTCCGGACAGGGGGGTTAAGCCCCAGCATTTT. It encodes CASTPDRGVKPQHF.

The J gene is TRBJ1-3, the V gene TRBV15, with D possibly being TRBD1 (5 bases). V lost 0 bases, J lost 2 bases, and 8 bases lay in between. From germline, CDR1 is LNHNV and CDR2 YYDKDF (reference sequence). The CDR3 consists of 15 residues. DNA of the CDR3: TGTGCCACCAGCAGAGATCTAGGGGCTGGAAACACCATATATTTT. This sequence encodes CATSRDLGAGNTIYF.

The chain joins TRBV9 to TRBJ2-1, with TRBD2 as a possible D gene (5 bases). This CDR3 is 15 amino acids long. In germline, CDR1 is SGDLS, CDR2 YYNGEE. Deletions cut 4 bases from V and 3 bases from J, with 14 bases between. CDR3: CASSPDQRSYNEQFF. The CDR3 DNA follows: TGTGCCAGCAGCCCCGACCAGCGGAGCTACAATGAGCAGTTCTTC. Full variable domain (rest looked up from reference TRBV9 and TRBJ2-1): DSGVTQTPKHLITATGQRVTLRCSPRSGDLSVYWYQQSLDQGLQFLIQYYNGEERAKGNILERFSAQQFPDLHSELNLSSLELGDSALYFCASSPDQRSYNEQFFGPGTRLTVL.

V is TRBV18 and J is TRBJ1-1, with D maybe TRBD1 (6 bases). V gave up 4 bases and J gave up 1 base, with 10 bases separating them. CDR1 is KGHSH and CDR2 is LQKENI in the germline V gene. This CDR3 is 14 amino acids long. CDR3 nucleotide sequence: TGTGCCAGCTCACGACTGACAGGGAACACTGAAGCTTTCTTT. It codes for CASSRLTGNTEAFF.

This clone was detected a few times. The chain combines TRBV5-4 with TRBJ2-7; 8 nucleotides align to TRBD2. Germline lookup yields CDR1 SGHNT and CDR2 YYREEE (reference sequence). V lost 5 bases and J lost 5; bases outside the gene matches: 9. CDR3 length: 14 residues. For the CDR3, the DNA is TGTGCCAGCAGTACCCGAAGCGGGAGCAACGAGCAGTACTTC. It specifies CASSTRSGSNEQYF.

This clone was detected only once. Written as DNA, the CDR3 is TGTGCCCGAGGACAGGGAAATGGCTACACCTTC. Translated, it gives CARGQGNGYTF. The V gene is TRBV30, the J gene TRBJ1-2; 8 bases map to TRBD1. There are 11 residues in the CDR3. The germline V gene encodes CDR1 GTSNPN and CDR2 SVGIG (reference sequence). After removal of 8 bases from V and 6 bases from J, the junction contained 5 bases not matched to a gene.

J is TRBJ1-2 and V is TRBV29-1, with D maybe TRBD1 (5 bases). Germline V CDR1 and CDR2: SQVTM, ANQGSEA. The length of the CDR3 is 13 residues. V shed 3 bases and J shed 6 bases, with 14 bases lying between them. The CDR3 sequence is CSVEPSGKDGYTF. CDR3 DNA: TGCAGCGTTGAGCCATCAGGGAAGGATGGCTACACCTTC. The full variable domain, with the rest looked up from reference TRBV29-1 and TRBJ1-2, is SAVISQKPSRDICQRGTSLTIQCQVDSQVTMMFWYRQQPGQSLTLIATANQGSEATYESGFVIDKFPISRPNLTFSTLTVSNMSPEDSSIYLCSVEPSGKDGYTFGSGTRLTVV.

The table lists this clone with a few counts. The V and J genes are TRBV11-1 and TRBJ1-1; D is unresolved. CDR3 length: 12 amino acids. Trimming removed 3 bases from V and 3 bases from J, with 5 bases in between. The germline V gene has CDR1 SGHAT and CDR2 FQDESV (reference sequence). The CDR3 DNA is TGTGCCAGCAGCTTGCGGGACACTGAAGCTTTCTTT. Protein product: CASSLRDTEAFF.

This chain joins TRBV3-1 (or the pseudogene TRBV3-2) and TRBJ1-5; TRBD1 is a possible D gene (6 bases). Trimming cost V 1 base and J 7 bases, with 17 bases left between them. Germline CDR1 is LGHDT and CDR2 is YNNKEL (reference sequence). The length of the CDR3 is 16 residues. The CDR3 bases are TGTGCCAGCAGCCAAGCGGGGGCAGGGGAGGGGCAGCCCCAGCATTTT. Translation gives CASSQAGAGEGQPQHF.

This chain joins TRBV25-1 and TRBJ2-7; no reliable D call. The germline V gene has CDR1 MGHDK and CDR2 SYGVNS. Trimming took off 7 bases at V and 4 bases at J, with 8 bases between the two ends. The CDR3 has 11 residues. This CDR3 reads CASTTAYEQYF. CDR3 sequence (DNA): TGTGCCAGCACCACAGCTTACGAGCAGTACTTC.